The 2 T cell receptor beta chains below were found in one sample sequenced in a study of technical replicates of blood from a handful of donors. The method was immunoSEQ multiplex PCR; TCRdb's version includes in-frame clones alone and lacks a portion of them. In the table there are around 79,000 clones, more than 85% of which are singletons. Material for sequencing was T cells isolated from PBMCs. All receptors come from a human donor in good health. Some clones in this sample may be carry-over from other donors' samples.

CDR3 bases: TGTGCCAGCAGCGTAGTATTAGCTGGGACAGATACGCAGTATTTT. Its protein is CASSVVLAGTDTQYF. The chain is built from TRBV9 and TRBJ2-3, with D unresolved. The V gene's germline CDR1 is SGDLS and CDR2 YYNGEE. Trimming took off 0 bases at V and 3 bases at J, with 11 bases between the two ends. The CDR3 extends over 15 amino acids.

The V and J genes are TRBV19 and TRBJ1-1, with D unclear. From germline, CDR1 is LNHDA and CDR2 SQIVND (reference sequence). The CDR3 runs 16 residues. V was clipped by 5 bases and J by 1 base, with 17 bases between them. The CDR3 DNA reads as TGTGCCAGTAGTCCCCTCGACACCGCTCGGAACACTGAAGCTTTCTTT. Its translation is CASSPLDTARNTEAFF.